This is a list of T cell receptor beta chains from one sample in a study of shared clonotypes between healthy human individuals. Clones were read by immunoSEQ multiplex PCR, and TCRdb kept only the in-frame ones, dropping some. Here the sample spans 1.5 million to 2.5 million clones, about 95% being singletons. Sequencing was done on a sample of naive CD8+ T cells sorted from blood. These receptors were taken from a man between 18 and 29 years old in good health. The CDR3 runs from the conserved cysteine through the conserved F or W. The D gene is left open where the match is weak. Not all rows give a size; the values are once, few, many and, for expanded clones, a class.

TRBV4-1	TRBJ1-1	few	TRBD1	TGCGCCAGCAGCGTACAGGGGGCGCTTAGTGAAGCTTTCTTT	CASSVQGALSEAFF
TRBV5-1	TRBJ1-1	NA	NA	TGCGCCAGCAGCTTGCTACAGGGTGGCTCTGAAGCTTTCTTT	CASSLLQGGSEAFF
TRBV7-9	TRBJ1-3	NA	NA	TGTGCCAGCAGCTGGCCGGGAAGCTCTGCGGGAAACACCATATATTTT	CASSWPGSSAGNTIYF
TRBV27	TRBJ1-1	NA	NA	TGTGCCAGCAGTTTATCGTCCAGGGTCGGCACTGAAGCTTTCTTT	CASSLSSRVGTEAFF
TRBV6-5	TRBJ1-1	NA	NA	TGTGCCGGAGGAGGACCGAACACTGAAGCTTTCTTT	CAGGGPNTEAFF
TRBV2	TRBJ2-7	NA	TRBD1	TGTGCCAGCAGCGTTTCCGGGACAGGGACCTACGAGCAGTACTTC	CASSVSGTGTYEQYF
TRBV5-6	TRBJ2-1	NA	TRBD2	TGTGCCAGCAGCCTAGGGACTACCTCCAATGAGCAGTTCTTC	CASSLGTTSNEQFF
TRBV19	TRBJ2-7	NA	TRBD2	TGTGCCAGTAGTCCGGGACTAGCGGGAGTTGGCGAGCAGTACTTC	CASSPGLAGVGEQYF
TRBV10-3	TRBJ2-1	NA	NA	TGTGCCTCGAGATCAGGGTCCAATGAGCAGTTCTTC	CASRSGSNEQFF
TRBV7-6	TRBJ1-1	NA	NA	TGTGCCAGCAGCGAAGGGGCTGGGAACACTGAAGCTTTCTTT	CASSEGAGNTEAFF
TRBV10-2	TRBJ2-7	NA	NA	TGCGCCAGCAGTGTGAGTCGGACTTCCAGCTCCTACGAGCAGTACTTC	CASSVSRTSSSYEQYF
TRBV11-2	TRBJ2-1	NA	TRBD2	TGTGCCAGCAGCGCCCTACTAGCGGGAGGGCCCCCTGAGCAGTTCTTC	CASSALLAGGPPEQFF
TRBV14	TRBJ1-2	NA	NA	TGTGCCAGCAGCCAGACCGGGCCGGGGGATGGCTACACCTTC	CASSQTGPGDGYTF
TRBV5-6	TRBJ1-2	NA	NA	TGTGCCAGCAGCTTGGGGGAAAGCAACTATGGCTACACCTTC	CASSLGESNYGYTF
TRBV28	TRBJ1-6	NA	NA	TGTGCCAGCAGTCCCGGACATTATTCACCCCTCCACTTT	CASSPGHYSPLHF
TRBV27	TRBJ2-5	NA	TRBD2	TGTGCCAGCAGTTTAGGGCTAGCGGGTACCCAGTACTTC	CASSLGLAGTQYF
TRBV29-1	TRBJ1-2	NA	TRBD1	TGCAGCGTTGAGGAGACAGGGTATGACTATGGCTACACCTTC	CSVEETGYDYGYTF
TRBV7-3	TRBJ2-4	NA	NA	TGTGCCAGCAGCTTAGAAGGGGTGGAAACTCTAGCCAAAAACATTCAGTACTTC	CASSLEGVETLAKNIQYF
TRBV6-5	TRBJ2-7	NA	NA	TGTGCCAGCAGTTACCGTCAGCACCACTCCTACGAGCAGTACTTC	CASSYRQHHSYEQYF
TRBV27	TRBJ1-1	NA	NA	TGTGCCAGCAGTCCCGTAGGTCCGGGTGGTATGACTGAAGCTTTCTTT	CASSPVGPGGMTEAFF
TRBV21-1	TRBJ1-4	NA	NA	TGTGCCAGCAATCTTTATCGACAGGGTAATGAAAAACTGTTTTTT	CASNLYRQGNEKLFF
TRBV7-9	TRBJ2-2	NA	TRBD2	TGTGCCAGCAGCTTGGTGCTAGCGGGGAACACCGGGGAGCTGTTTTTT	CASSLVLAGNTGELFF
TRBV10-2	TRBJ1-1	NA	NA	TGCGCCAGCAGTGACGGAGGCACTGAAGCTTTCTTT	CASSDGGTEAFF
TRBV18	TRBJ1-1	NA	TRBD1	TGTGCCAGCTCACCAGGACCGACAGGGAGTAACACTGAAGCTTTCTTT	CASSPGPTGSNTEAFF
TRBV19	TRBJ2-7	NA	NA	TGTGCCAGTAGTATAGATCTACAGGGCTACGAGCAGTACTTC	CASSIDLQGYEQYF
TRBV27	TRBJ2-1	NA	TRBD2	TGTGCCACAAGGCCGGGGGGGCCGTACAATGAGCAGTTCTTC	CATRPGGPYNEQFF
TRBV4-1	TRBJ1-1	NA	NA	TGCGCCAGCAGCCAACTGGGGCCCGTTGCCACTGAAGCTTTCTTT	CASSQLGPVATEAFF
TRBV6-5	TRBJ2-2	NA	TRBD2	TGTGCCAGCAGTTACTCGTTTGGCGGGGGAGGCGGGGAGCTGTTTTTT	CASSYSFGGGGGELFF
TRBV6-6	TRBJ2-7	NA	NA	TGTGCCAGCAGTTACTCGTGGCCGGACTACGAGCAGTACTTC	CASSYSWPDYEQYF
TRBV19	TRBJ2-1	NA	NA	TGTGCCAGTACGGGACAATCGACCTACAATGAGCAGTTCTTC	CASTGQSTYNEQFF
TRBV2	TRBJ2-3	once	TRBD2	TGTGCCAGCGGGACTAGCGGGGGGCGGGATACGCAGTATTTT	CASGTSGGRDTQYF
TRBV4-1	TRBJ2-7	NA	NA	TGCGCCAGCAGCCAAGCCTCCGTGTCCTACGAGCAGTACTTC	CASSQASVSYEQYF
TRBV7-9	TRBJ2-3	NA	TRBD2	TGTGCCAGCAGCTACCCGGGGGGGGGCACAGATACGCAGTATTTT	CASSYPGGGTDTQYF
TRBV4-3	TRBJ2-3	NA	TRBD1	TGCGCCAGCAGCCAACCGGGACAGCCCACAGATACGCAGTATTTT	CASSQPGQPTDTQYF
TRBV2	TRBJ2-7	NA	NA	TGTGCCAGTGCTTTGGGGGGCCCCTCCTACGAGCAGTACTTC	CASALGGPSYEQYF
TRBV10-1	TRBJ1-6	NA	TRBD1	TGCCCTAACAACGACAGTCCGACACGACAGGGTGATAATTCACCCCTCCACTTT	CPNNDSPTRQGDNSPLHF
TRBV7-9	TRBJ2-7	NA	NA	TGTGCCAGCAGCTTGAACATATACGAGCAGTACTTC	CASSLNIYEQYF
TRBV9	TRBJ1-1	NA	NA	TGTGCCAGCAGCGCCGGGGGGAGCACTGAAGCTTTCTTT	CASSAGGSTEAFF
TRBV27	TRBJ2-7	NA	TRBD2	TGTGCCAGCAGTTTATCCAGCGGGGAGACCACATACGAGCAGTACTTC	CASSLSSGETTYEQYF
TRBV7-2	TRBJ2-7	NA	NA	TGTGCCAGCAGCTTAGCGGGAGACTACGAGCAGTACTTC	CASSLAGDYEQYF
TRBV13	TRBJ1-6	NA	NA	TGTGCCAGCAGCTCGGGAGGGGGGCGCGGTTCACCCCTCCACTTT	CASSSGGGRGSPLHF
TRBV11-2	TRBJ2-5	NA	NA	TGTGCCAGCAGCTTAGGGCAGGTCCAAGAGACCCAGTACTTC	CASSLGQVQETQYF
TRBV15	TRBJ1-2	NA	TRBD1	TGTGCCACCAGCAGAGACGAGGGGGCCTCCTATGGCTACACCTTC	CATSRDEGASYGYTF
TRBV13	TRBJ2-7	NA	NA	TGTGCCAGCCGGCGTTCCGGAGGTCTCTACGAGCAGTACTTC	CASRRSGGLYEQYF
TRBV19	TRBJ2-7	NA	TRBD1	TGTGCCAGTAGTGAGATGACAGGGGACGAGCAGTACTTC	CASSEMTGDEQYF
TRBV27	TRBJ2-5	NA	NA	TGTGCCAGCAGTCTTCACAGGGTAGAGACCCAGTACTTC	CASSLHRVETQYF
TRBV27	TRBJ2-1	NA	NA	TGTGCCAGCAGTTTTGGGACCAGCGGCGATGAGCAGTTCTTC	CASSFGTSGDEQFF
TRBV6-6	TRBJ1-2	few	NA	TGTGCCAGCAGTCCCAGGGAATATGGCTACACCTTC	CASSPREYGYTF
TRBV10-3	TRBJ1-2	once	NA	TGTGCCACCACACCGGCAGGGGTCTATGGCTACACCTTC	CATTPAGVYGYTF
TRBV6-1	TRBJ2-7	NA	TRBD1	TGTGCCACCTGCGACAGGGAGCTATCCTACGAGCAGTACTTC	CATCDRELSYEQYF
TRBV10-3	TRBJ1-2	NA	TRBD1	TGTGCCATCAGTGAAGTGCTCAGGGGGGTCTATGGCTACACCTTC	CAISEVLRGVYGYTF
TRBV6-5	TRBJ1-1	NA	NA	TGTGCCAGCAGTCCCCCAGGACTCCTGAACACTGAAGCTTTCTTT	CASSPPGLLNTEAFF
TRBV27	TRBJ2-7	NA	NA	TGTGCCAGCAGTTTCGTAGGGGCCTCCTACGAGCAGTACTTC	CASSFVGASYEQYF
TRBV27	TRBJ2-3	NA	TRBD2	TGTGCCAGCAGTCCGGGGACTAGCGGGCCTCGTTCTGGTACGCAGTATTTT	CASSPGTSGPRSGTQYF
TRBV7-8	TRBJ2-7	NA	NA	TGTGCCAGCAGCTTAGGCGGGGCGGGCTACGAGCAGTACTTC	CASSLGGAGYEQYF